The 28 T cell receptor beta chains reported below all come from one sample, sequenced in a study of shared clonotypes between healthy human individuals. The assay was immunoSEQ multiplex PCR, and TCRdb's table has in-frame clones only and misses some. The repertoire holds roughly 2 million clones, around 95% seen once, with approximately 0.13% in the top ten. The sequenced sample consisted of naive CD4+ T cells sorted from blood. Subset: CD45RA+ positively selected. Every receptor here comes from a man between 18 and 35 years old in good health.

This sequence joins TRBV5-1 and TRBJ2-7; D is undetermined. The CDR3 sequence is 13 residues long. Germline CDR1 reads SGHRS; CDR2 reads YFSETQ. V was pared by 4 bases and J by 5 bases, with 13 bases between. The CDR3 spells CASSGTVDHEQYF. CDR3 nucleotides: TGCGCCAGCAGCGGAACAGTAGACCACGAGCAGTACTTC.

The chain joins TRBV5-1 to TRBJ2-7; 7 bases are shared with TRBD2. This CDR3 contains 14 residues. The V segment lost 4 bases and the J segment 3 bases; nucleotides outside the gene matches: 7. In germline, CDR1 is SGHRS, CDR2 YFSETQ. Here the CDR3 DNA reads TGCGCCAGCAGCCCAAGCGGGGTGAACTACGAGCAGTACTTC. It yields the protein CASSPSGVNYEQYF.

The chain combines TRBV7-2 with TRBJ2-7; 9 nucleotides align to TRBD2. V was pared by 2 bases and J by 0 bases, with 8 bases of the junction left unmatched. Germline values: CDR1 SGHTA, CDR2 FQGNSA. The CDR3 loop spans 17 amino acids. The CDR3 DNA sequence: TGTGCCAGCAGCTTATCGAGGGGGACTAGCACCTCCTACGAGCAGTACTTC. It specifies CASSLSRGTSTSYEQYF.

CDR3 nucleotide sequence: TGTGCCAGCAGTTTTGGGACAGTGCCCGGTGGCTACACCTTC. Translating it yields CASSFGTVPGGYTF. This chain joins TRBV27 and TRBJ1-2, with 7 bases matching TRBD1. V shed 3 bases, J shed 7 bases, and the junction held 8 bases outside the gene matches. Germline CDR1 is MNHEY and CDR2 is SMNVEV (reference sequence). This CDR3 comprises 14 residues.

The genes are TRBV5-4 and TRBJ2-3; D remains ambiguous. V lost 2 bases to trimming and J lost 4 bases, with 5 bases between them. CDR3 length: 12 amino acids. Germline V gene lookup returns CDR1 SGHNT and CDR2 YYREEE (reference sequence). DNA for the CDR3: TGTGCCAGCAGCTTATCGGCAGATACGCAGTATTTT. Its translation: CASSLSADTQYF. The variable domain in full, completed from reference TRBV5-4 and TRBJ2-3, reads ETGVTQSPTHLIKTRGQQVTLRCSSQSGHNTVSWYQQALGQGPQFIFQYYREEENGRGNFPPRFSGLQFPNYSSELNVNALELDDSALYLCASSLSADTQYFGPGTRLTVL.

CDR3 sequence (DNA): TGTGCCTGGTCAAGGGCTTCGTACTACGAGCAGTACTTC. This translates into CAWSRASYYEQYF. The chain couples TRBV30 to TRBJ2-7; D ambiguous. From germline, CDR1 is GTSNPN and CDR2 SVGIG (reference sequence). This CDR3 is 13 amino acids long. Deletions cut 5 bases from V and 3 bases from J, with 14 bases between.

The V call is TRBV13, the J call TRBJ1-2, with a weak D call TRBD1 (5 bases). The CDR3 length is 14 residues. Trimming removed 2 bases at V and 5 bases at J, with 12 bases between. From germline, CDR1 is PRHDT and CDR2 FYEKMQ (reference sequence). The DNA for the CDR3 is TGTGCCAGCAGCTTAAGGGACCGCTGGTATGGCTACACCTTC. Protein product: CASSLRDRWYGYTF.

Concerning this clone itself: Other DNA sequences in the same sample also yield this CDR3. The rearrangement joins TRBV10-3 to TRBJ2-7; D unclear. The V end lost 1 base, the J end lost 6 bases, and 4 bases lay between the germline ends. CDR3 length: 11 amino acids. CDR1 and CDR2 (germline): ENHRY, SYGVKD. The CDR3 DNA is TGTGCCATCAGTGAGTTATCCGAGCAGTACTTC. Residues: CAISELSEQYF.

The chain carries TRBV5-4 and TRBJ2-2, with 7 bases lining up with TRBD2. The CDR3 has 16 amino acids. Germline V lookup: CDR1 SGHNT, CDR2 YYREEE (reference sequence). V shed 2 bases, J shed 3 bases, and the junction held 7 bases outside the gene matches. The CDR3: CASSFSGRGDTGELFF. The CDR3 DNA follows: TGTGCCAGCAGCTTCTCGGGGAGGGGTGACACCGGGGAGCTGTTTTTT.

The chain carries TRBV15 and TRBJ2-3; 8 bases match TRBD2. J lost 4 bases, V lost 0 bases, and 6 bases had no gene match. The CDR3 contains 16 residues. The germline V gene encodes CDR1 LNHNV and CDR2 YYDKDF (reference sequence). CDR3 sequence: CATSRDGAGASDTQYF. CDR3 bases: TGTGCCACCAGCAGAGATGGAGCGGGAGCGTCAGATACGCAGTATTTT.

The chain recombines TRBV5-4 with TRBJ2-3, with D perhaps TRBD1 (6 bases). CDR3 length: 16 residues. Germline V CDR1 and CDR2: SGHNT, YYREEE (reference sequence). V lost 0 bases and J 1 base, leaving 12 bases between the germline ends. This chain's CDR3 is CASSLGQGRGTDTQYF. DNA for the CDR3: TGTGCCAGCAGCTTGGGGCAGGGGAGAGGCACAGATACGCAGTATTTT. Full variable domain (remainder filled in from reference TRBV5-4 and TRBJ2-3): ETGVTQSPTHLIKTRGQQVTLRCSSQSGHNTVSWYQQALGQGPQFIFQYYREEENGRGNFPPRFSGLQFPNYSSELNVNALELDDSALYLCASSLGQGRGTDTQYFGPGTRLTVL.

The chain is built from TRBV10-3 and TRBJ1-1; possibly TRBD1 for D (6 bases). The length of the CDR3 is 13 residues. Trimming stripped 6 bases from V and 6 bases from J, with 14 bases between. Germline values: CDR1 ENHRY, CDR2 SYGVKD. This CDR3 is CAIRVDRFAEAFF. The DNA for the CDR3 is TGTGCCATCAGGGTCGACAGGTTCGCTGAAGCTTTCTTT.

This sequence joins TRBV7-8 and TRBJ1-2; D uncertain. Trimming removed 4 bases from V and 2 bases from J, with 5 bases in between. The CDR3 is made up of 12 amino acids. Per the germline V gene, CDR1 is SGHVS and CDR2 is FQNEAQ. The CDR3 bases are TGTGCCAGCAGCTGGGAGAACTATGGCTACACCTTC. It specifies CASSWENYGYTF.

This clone was detected a few times. V usage is TRBV5-1 and J usage is TRBJ1-1, with D hard to call. Germline loops: CDR1 SGHRS, CDR2 YFSETQ. With 4 bases removed from V and 0 bases from J, the gap between germline ends came to 13 bases. The CDR3 length is 15 residues. CDR3 loop: CASSPNTILNTEAFF. CDR3 nucleotide sequence: TGCGCCAGCAGCCCGAATACGATCCTGAACACTGAAGCTTTCTTT. Full variable domain (rest looked up from reference TRBV5-1 and TRBJ1-1): KAGVTQTPRYLIKTRGQQVTLSCSPISGHRSVSWYQQTPGQGLQFLFEYFSETQRNKGNFPGRFSGRQFSNSRSEMNVSTLELGDSALYLCASSPNTILNTEAFFGQGTRLTVV.

To note about this clone: Other DNA sequences in the sample encode the same CDR3. The chain employs TRBV5-1 and TRBJ2-2, with 11 positions matching TRBD1. CDR3 length: 15 residues. CDR1 is SGHRS, CDR2 YFSETQ, per germline. V was pared by 0 bases and J by 6 bases, with 1 base of the junction left unmatched. The CDR3 DNA reads TGCGCCAGCAGCTTGGCGGGACAGGGGGCCGGGGAGCTGTTTTTT. Translating it yields CASSLAGQGAGELFF.

The chain carries TRBV9 and TRBJ1-1; 7 bases match TRBD1. This CDR3 has 14 residues. The V segment lost 4 bases and the J segment 3 bases; nucleotides outside the gene matches: 6. Germline assignment: CDR1 SGDLS and CDR2 YYNGEE. The CDR3 loop is CASSYRGSDTEAFF. The CDR3 DNA reads as TGTGCCAGCAGCTACAGGGGCTCCGACACTGAAGCTTTCTTT.

The chain is built from TRBV5-4 and TRBJ2-7; 8 bases are shared with TRBD1. The germline V gene has CDR1 SGHNT and CDR2 YYREEE (reference sequence). The V gene end was trimmed by 3 bases and the J gene end by 6 bases; junction bases not matched to a gene: 11. The CDR3 is 15 amino acids. The CDR3 sequence: CASSYGQGTVTEQYF. CDR3 in DNA: TGTGCCAGCAGCTATGGACAGGGAACAGTGACCGAGCAGTACTTC.

On this clone: The sample contains more than one DNA sequence encoding this CDR3. The chain carries TRBV29-1 and TRBJ2-7; 9 bases align to TRBD1. This CDR3 contains 14 residues. The V segment lost 1 base and the J segment 2 bases; nucleotides outside the gene matches: 3. CDR1 SQVTM and CDR2 ANQGSEA come from the germline V gene. The CDR3 DNA reads TGCAGCGTTGAAGGGGGACAGGGAGCCTACGAGCAGTACTTC. Amino acid sequence: CSVEGGQGAYEQYF.

The chain has TRBV25-1 and TRBJ2-1; D is undetermined. The ends were cut back, 2 bases at V and 12 bases at J, with 11 bases in the middle. Germline assignment: CDR1 MGHDK and CDR2 SYGVNS. The CDR3 is made up of 12 amino acids. This CDR3 is CASSEQQARQFF. For the CDR3, the DNA is TGTGCCAGCAGTGAACAGCAAGCTAGGCAGTTCTTC.

The chain combines TRBV5-1 with TRBJ1-6; D gene ambiguous. V lost 4 bases and J 8 bases, leaving 16 bases between the germline ends. The length of the CDR3 is 15 residues. The germline V gene encodes CDR1 SGHRS and CDR2 YFSETQ. The CDR3 DNA is TGCGCCAGCAGCCCTCCAAATGCGCGGGATTCACCCCTCCACTTT. Its protein product is CASSPPNARDSPLHF.

The chain couples TRBV5-4 to TRBJ1-2; 10 bases are a match to TRBD1. Germline CDR1 reads SGHNT; CDR2 reads YYREEE (reference sequence). Trimming cost V 4 bases and J 5 bases; bases outside gene matches: 11. The CDR3 length is 16 residues. The CDR3 nucleotides read TGTGCCAGCAGCCCGGACAGGGGGGGAACCTTTTATGGCTACACCTTC. It codes for CASSPDRGGTFYGYTF. Looking up the rest from reference TRBV5-4 and TRBJ1-2 gives the full variable domain: ETGVTQSPTHLIKTRGQQVTLRCSSQSGHNTVSWYQQALGQGPQFIFQYYREEENGRGNFPPRFSGLQFPNYSSELNVNALELDDSALYLCASSPDRGGTFYGYTFGSGTRLTVV.

The chain links TRBV28 to TRBJ2-7; tentatively, D is TRBD1 (6 bases). This CDR3 spans 13 amino acids. V lost 7 bases, J lost 3 bases, and 13 bases lay in between. From germline, CDR1 is MDHEN and CDR2 SYDVKM. CDR3 bases: TGTGCCAGCATTCGGGGACAAGACTACGAGCAGTACTTC. Translation gives CASIRGQDYEQYF. Filled out from reference TRBV28 and TRBJ2-7, the complete variable domain reads DVKVTQSSRYLVKRTGEKVFLECVQDMDHENMFWYRQDPGLGLRLIYFSYDVKMKEKGDIPEGYSVSREKKERFSLILESASTNQTSMYLCASIRGQDYEQYFGPGTRLTVT.

The V gene is TRBV6-1, the J gene TRBJ2-7; D may be TRBD1 (5 bases). Trimming removed 7 bases at V and 2 bases at J, with 12 bases between. Germline V lookup: CDR1 MNHNS, CDR2 SASEGT. The CDR3 spans 13 residues. The CDR3 loop is CASKMTETYEQYF. In nucleotides, the CDR3 is TGTGCCAGCAAGATGACAGAAACCTACGAGCAGTACTTC.

The gene calls are TRBV18 and TRBJ2-5; 7 bases agree with TRBD1. V was clipped by 3 bases and J by 1 base; unmatched bases: 5. The germline gives CDR1 KGHSH, CDR2 LQKENI. CDR3 size: 15 residues. The CDR3: CASSPTDRRQETQYF. In DNA, the CDR3 is TGTGCCAGCTCACCGACGGACAGGCGCCAAGAGACCCAGTACTTC.

The rearrangement links TRBV11-2 to TRBJ1-3; D is undetermined. Germline V CDR1 and CDR2: SGHAT, FQNNGV. Trimming shortened V by 6 bases and J by 4 bases, and 16 bases separated the two germline ends. The CDR3 has 15 residues. The CDR3 DNA sequence: TGTGCCAGCAGGTACGAGGGTACCGTCGGAAACACCATATATTTT. This codes for CASRYEGTVGNTIYF.

In regard to this clone: Other nucleotide sequences from this sample produce the same CDR3. V gene TRBV28 combines with J gene TRBJ1-2, with no clear D. Per germline, CDR1 MDHEN and CDR2 SYDVKM. The CDR3 runs 12 residues. With 4 bases removed from V and 4 bases from J, the gap between germline ends came to 7 bases. The CDR3 loop reads CASSSPSYGYTF. Here the CDR3 DNA reads TGTGCCAGCAGTTCCCCCAGCTATGGCTACACCTTC.

The chain carries TRBV6-6 and TRBJ1-3, with D perhaps matching TRBD1 (5 bases). The CDR3 spans 15 residues. Trimming stripped 0 bases from V and 4 bases from J, with 10 bases between. CDR1 is MNHNY and CDR2 is SVGAGI in the germline V gene (reference sequence). The CDR3 nucleotides read TGTGCCAGCAGTTACTCGGGAGGGGTGGGAAACACCATATATTTT. Its protein is CASSYSGGVGNTIYF.

J is TRBJ1-2 and V is TRBV18; D not certain. The ends were cut back, 3 bases at V and 1 base at J, with 9 bases in the middle. In germline, CDR1 is KGHSH, CDR2 LQKENI. This CDR3 is built from 14 residues. CDR3 in amino acids: CASSPGRYNYGYTF. Written as DNA, the CDR3 is TGTGCCAGCTCACCCGGACGGTATAACTATGGCTACACCTTC.